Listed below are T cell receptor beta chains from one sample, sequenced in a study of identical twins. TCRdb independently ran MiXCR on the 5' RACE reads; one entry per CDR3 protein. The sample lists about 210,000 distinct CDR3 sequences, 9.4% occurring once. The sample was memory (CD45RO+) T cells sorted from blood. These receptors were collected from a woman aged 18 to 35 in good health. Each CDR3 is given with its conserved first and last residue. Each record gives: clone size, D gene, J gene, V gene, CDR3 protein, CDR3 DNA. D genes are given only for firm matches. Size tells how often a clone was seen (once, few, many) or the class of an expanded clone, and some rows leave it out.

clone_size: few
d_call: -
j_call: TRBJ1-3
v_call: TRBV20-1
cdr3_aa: CSAGEGSGNTIYF
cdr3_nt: TGCAGTGCCGGGGAAGGCTCTGGAAACACCATATATTTT

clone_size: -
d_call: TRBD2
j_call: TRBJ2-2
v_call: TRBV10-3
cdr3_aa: CAIMSSGRGTGELFF
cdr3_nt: TGTGCCATCATGAGTAGCGGGAGAGGCACCGGGGAGCTGTTTTTT

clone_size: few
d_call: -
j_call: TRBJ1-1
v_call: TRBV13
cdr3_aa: CASSLYQGNTEAFF
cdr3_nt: TGTGCCAGCAGCTTATATCAGGGAAACACTGAAGCTTTCTTT

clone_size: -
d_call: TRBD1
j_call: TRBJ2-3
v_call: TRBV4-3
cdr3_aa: CASSRTGTEADTQYF
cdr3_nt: TGCGCCAGCAGCCGAACCGGGACAGAGGCGGATACGCAGTATTTT

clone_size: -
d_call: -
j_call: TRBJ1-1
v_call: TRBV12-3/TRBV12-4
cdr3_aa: CASSFTGGLNTEAFF
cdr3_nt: TGTGCCAGCAGTTTCACGGGAGGGCTGAACACTGAAGCTTTCTTT

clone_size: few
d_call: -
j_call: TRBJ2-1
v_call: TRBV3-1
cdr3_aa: CASSQSLASVGGEQFF
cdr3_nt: TGTGCCAGCAGCCAATCTCTAGCGAGCGTGGGGGGAGAGCAGTTCTTC

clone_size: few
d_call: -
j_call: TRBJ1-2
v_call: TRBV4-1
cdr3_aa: CASSQDLYGYTF
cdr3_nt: TGCGCCAGCAGCCAAGACCTCTATGGCTACACCTTC

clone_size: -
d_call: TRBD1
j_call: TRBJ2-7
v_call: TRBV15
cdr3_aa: CATSRERQGSYEQYF
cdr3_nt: TGTGCCACCAGCAGGGAAAGACAGGGTTCCTACGAGCAGTACTTC

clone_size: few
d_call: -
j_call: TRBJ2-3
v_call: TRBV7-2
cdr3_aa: CASSRRWSSGDTQYF
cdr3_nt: TGTGCCAGCAGCCGACGCTGGTCAAGCGGGGATACGCAGTATTTT

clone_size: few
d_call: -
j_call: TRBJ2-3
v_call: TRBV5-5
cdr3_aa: CASSFTTPSTDTQYF
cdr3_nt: TGTGCCAGCAGCTTCACCACACCAAGCACAGATACGCAGTATTTT

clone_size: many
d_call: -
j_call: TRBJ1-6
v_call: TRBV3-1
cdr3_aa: CASSRLGVSPLHF
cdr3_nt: TGTGCCAGCAGCCGACTTGGGGTCTCACCCCTCCACTTT

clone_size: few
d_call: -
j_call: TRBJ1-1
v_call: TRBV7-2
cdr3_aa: CASSQQDGTEAFF
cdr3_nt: TGTGCCAGCAGCCAGCAGGATGGCACTGAAGCTTTCTTT